The source of this T cell receptor (beta chain) is a study of T cell repertoires in cytomegalovirus infection. Overall study: Based on public TCR beta signatures, there were indications of CMV infection and of a matching HLA type. Regarding the study as a whole: The cumulative frequency of public TCR beta families identified carriers of CMV plus the relevant HLA. What dominated the ex vivo response were HLA-C-restricted CMV-specific TCR beta clonotypes.

This clonotype was counted at least ten times. Its specificity is not known. A single record per CDR3 protein comes from TCRdb applying MiXCR to the reads. This sample carries about 190,000 distinct CDR3 sequences, less than 9.5% of them seen once, and the ten largest clones take about 4.2%. The germline V and J ends were trimmed by 7 bases and 8 bases, with 14 bases remaining between them. The CDR3 spans 12 residues. CDR1 is MNHEY and CDR2 is SVGEGT in the germline V gene. The sequenced material came from PBMCs. The TCR originated in a human donor in good health (CMV status not recorded). Some clones in this sample may be carry-over from other donors' samples. This chain uses TRBV6-2 or TRBV6-3 with TRBJ1-1; D is unclear. CDR3 in amino acids: CASTQRPREAFF. CDR3 nucleotides: TGTGCCAGCACCCAACGTCCGAGGGAAGCTTTCTTT.